This record concerns one T cell receptor beta chain sequence. Its specificity is unknown. The data belong to a study of OX40 agonist ivuxolimab in advanced cancers. Study as a whole: Ivuxolimab is an agonistic anti-OX40 (CD134) antibody, and patients were treated with it. Findings and caveats of the study: The study found that CD8+ T cells averaged more expanded clones than CD4+.

Sequenced by immunoSEQ multiplex PCR; TCRdb stores in-frame clones only, minus some. The table has 30,000 to 40,000 clones, about four fifths seen once; the top ten hold less than 20%. Trimming removed 4 bases at V and 4 bases at J, with 13 bases between. Germline V gene lookup returns CDR1 SNHLY and CDR2 FYNNEI. The length of the CDR3 is 14 residues. Exclusion applied to patients with autoimmune disease history or systemic immunosuppression. The chain employs TRBV2 and TRBJ1-1; a possible D gene is TRBD1 (5 bases). The TCR originated in an adult with an advanced solid tumor such as melanoma, head and neck, liver or kidney cancer. The sequenced sample was CD4+ or CD8+ T cells sorted from blood, obtained in a trial of the OX40 agonist ivuxolimab. In nucleotides, the CDR3 is TGTGCCAGCAGTGCTTTTCAGGGATTCACTGAAGCTTTCTTT. This gives the protein CASSAFQGFTEAFF. Based on the CDR3 plus reference TRBV2 and TRBJ1-1, the full variable domain is EPEVTQTPSHQVTQMGQEVILRCVPISNHLYFYWYRQILGQKVEFLVSFYNNEISEKSEIFDDQFSVERPDGSNFTLKIRSTKLEDSAMYFCASSAFQGFTEAFFGQGTRLTVV.